Listed below are T cell receptor beta chains from one sample, sequenced in a study of T-cell memory formation after mild COVID-19. Each CDR3 protein is one row after TCRdb ran MiXCR on the 5' RACE reads. The top ten hold about 7.5% of the sample, which has some 600,000 distinct CDR3 sequences, around a sixth seen once. Material for sequencing was PBMCs or a T cell subset sorted from them (not recorded which). Receptor source: an adult woman who had mild COVID-19 (a few samples of this study predate the infection). Cell type and time point are not known. Both conserved end residues are part of each CDR3. A D gene is named only where the DNA matches it firmly. The size field is filled for only some rows; it gives once, few, many or a size class.

clone size: few
V gene: TRBV7-9
CDR3 length: 12
J gene: TRBJ2-1
D gene: -
CDR3 protein: CASSLTPNEQFF
CDR3 DNA: TGTGCCAGCAGCTTAACGCCCAATGAGCAGTTCTTC

clone size: few
V gene: TRBV6-1
CDR3 length: 17
J gene: TRBJ1-2
D gene: TRBD1
CDR3 protein: CASRNAKGQGSNYGYTF
CDR3 DNA: TGTGCCAGCAGGAACGCGAAGGGACAGGGATCTAACTATGGCTACACCTTC

clone size: few
V gene: TRBV19
CDR3 length: 13
J gene: TRBJ2-1
D gene: -
CDR3 protein: CASSMPGSNEQFF
CDR3 DNA: TGTGCCAGTAGTATGCCGGGGAGCAATGAGCAGTTCTTC

clone size: -
V gene: TRBV3-1
CDR3 length: 16
J gene: TRBJ1-2
D gene: -
CDR3 protein: CASSQEGGQGGHGYTF
CDR3 DNA: TGTGCCAGCAGCCAAGAGGGGGGGCAGGGCGGTCATGGCTACACCTTC

clone size: few
V gene: TRBV19
CDR3 length: 15
J gene: TRBJ2-1
D gene: TRBD2
CDR3 protein: CASSIPAGVSREQFF
CDR3 DNA: TGTGCCAGTAGTATACCAGCGGGAGTCTCGAGGGAGCAGTTCTTC

clone size: -
V gene: TRBV6-5
CDR3 length: 17
J gene: TRBJ1-2
D gene: TRBD1
CDR3 protein: CASSYSSGGDSYYGYTF
CDR3 DNA: TGTGCCAGCAGTTACTCGAGCGGCGGGGACAGCTACTATGGCTACACCTTC

clone size: few
V gene: TRBV30
CDR3 length: 15
J gene: TRBJ2-3
D gene: TRBD1
CDR3 protein: CAWSHGTGSTDTQYF
CDR3 DNA: TGTGCCTGGAGTCACGGGACAGGGAGTACAGATACGCAGTATTTT

clone size: many
V gene: TRBV2
CDR3 length: 14
J gene: TRBJ1-2
D gene: -
CDR3 protein: CASTSGGALNGYTF
CDR3 DNA: TGTGCCAGCACCTCAGGAGGGGCGCTGAATGGCTACACCTTC

clone size: once
V gene: TRBV11-2
CDR3 length: 12
J gene: TRBJ2-3
D gene: -
CDR3 protein: CANSLGDHTQYF
CDR3 DNA: TGTGCCAACAGCTTAGGAGACCATACGCAGTATTTT

clone size: many
V gene: TRBV6-2/TRBV6-3
CDR3 length: 16
J gene: TRBJ2-2
D gene: TRBD2
CDR3 protein: CASSYSGTRSTGELFF
CDR3 DNA: TGTGCCAGCAGTTACTCCGGGACTAGATCGACCGGGGAGCTGTTTTTT

clone size: few
V gene: TRBV5-1
CDR3 length: 15
J gene: TRBJ1-1
D gene: TRBD1
CDR3 protein: CATSLGQGVNTEAFF
CDR3 DNA: TGCGCCACCTCCCTGGGACAGGGGGTGAACACTGAAGCTTTCTTT

clone size: once
V gene: TRBV20-1
CDR3 length: 14
J gene: TRBJ1-6
D gene: TRBD1
CDR3 protein: CSARGQGGNSPLHF
CDR3 DNA: TGCAGTGCTAGAGGACAGGGGGGGAATTCACCCCTCCACTTT

clone size: -
V gene: TRBV4-1
CDR3 length: 16
J gene: TRBJ2-7
D gene: -
CDR3 protein: CASSQAPGSVANEQYF
CDR3 DNA: TGCGCCAGCAGCCAAGCCCCCGGTTCGGTAGCGAACGAGCAGTACTTC

clone size: -
V gene: TRBV14
CDR3 length: 15
J gene: TRBJ2-3
D gene: -
CDR3 protein: CASSSHRFSTDTQYF
CDR3 DNA: TGTGCCAGCAGCTCTCACCGGTTTAGCACAGATACGCAGTATTTT

clone size: -
V gene: TRBV5-6
CDR3 length: 14
J gene: TRBJ1-2
D gene: -
CDR3 protein: CASSDGGIGYGYTF
CDR3 DNA: TGTGCCAGCAGCGATGGAGGTATCGGCTATGGCTACACCTTC

clone size: few
V gene: TRBV29-1
CDR3 length: 15
J gene: TRBJ1-1
D gene: -
CDR3 protein: CSVVPRSVVGTEAFF
CDR3 DNA: TGCAGCGTTGTTCCAAGGTCCGTTGTTGGCACTGAAGCTTTCTTT

clone size: -
V gene: TRBV29-1
CDR3 length: 11
J gene: TRBJ1-2
D gene: -
CDR3 protein: CSVSGAHGYTF
CDR3 DNA: TGCAGCGTTTCCGGGGCCCATGGCTACACCTTC

clone size: -
V gene: TRBV2
CDR3 length: 15
J gene: TRBJ2-3
D gene: TRBD2
CDR3 protein: CASSEARGGTDTQYF
CDR3 DNA: TGTGCCAGCAGTGAAGCGCGCGGGGGGACAGATACGCAGTATTTT

clone size: -
V gene: TRBV20-1
CDR3 length: 17
J gene: TRBJ2-4
D gene: TRBD2
CDR3 protein: CSARKREGPMTKNIQYF
CDR3 DNA: TGCAGTGCTAGAAAGAGGGAGGGGCCCATGACCAAAAACATTCAGTACTTC

clone size: -
V gene: TRBV14
CDR3 length: 14
J gene: TRBJ2-1
D gene: -
CDR3 protein: CASSLRPTYNEQFF
CDR3 DNA: TGTGCCAGCAGCCTTCGACCTACCTACAATGAGCAGTTCTTC

clone size: few
V gene: TRBV28
CDR3 length: 17
J gene: TRBJ1-5
D gene: -
CDR3 protein: CASSLYRLKGSNQPQHF
CDR3 DNA: TGTGCCAGCAGTTTATATCGGCTTAAAGGTAGCAATCAGCCCCAGCATTTT

clone size: -
V gene: TRBV7-9
CDR3 length: 15
J gene: TRBJ2-5
D gene: TRBD2
CDR3 protein: CASSFGRGVEETQYF
CDR3 DNA: TGTGCCAGCAGCTTTGGGAGGGGAGTGGAGGAGACCCAGTACTTC

clone size: many
V gene: TRBV20-1
CDR3 length: 14
J gene: TRBJ2-2
D gene: -
CDR3 protein: CSAQGGFGTGELFF
CDR3 DNA: TGCAGTGCGCAGGGGGGTTTTGGCACCGGGGAGCTGTTTTTT

clone size: few
V gene: TRBV4-2
CDR3 length: 17
J gene: TRBJ1-5
D gene: -
CDR3 protein: CASSQDQGDYSNQPQHF
CDR3 DNA: TGTGCCAGCAGCCAAGATCAGGGTGATTATAGCAATCAGCCCCAGCATTTT

clone size: few
V gene: TRBV6-1
CDR3 length: 14
J gene: TRBJ1-1
D gene: -
CDR3 protein: CASSVVGARTEAFF
CDR3 DNA: TGTGCCAGCAGTGTTGTAGGGGCGCGCACTGAAGCTTTCTTT

clone size: few
V gene: TRBV5-1
CDR3 length: 16
J gene: TRBJ1-3
D gene: -
CDR3 protein: CASTPSTRFSGNTIYF
CDR3 DNA: TGCGCCAGCACTCCCTCTACCAGATTCTCTGGAAACACCATATATTTT

clone size: -
V gene: TRBV4-1
CDR3 length: 16
J gene: TRBJ2-1
D gene: -
CDR3 protein: CASSQTPSNRVHEQFF
CDR3 DNA: TGCGCCAGCAGCCAAACACCATCGAACAGGGTCCATGAGCAGTTCTTC

clone size: -
V gene: TRBV12-3/TRBV12-4
CDR3 length: 15
J gene: TRBJ2-7
D gene: -
CDR3 protein: CASSLVAGSAYEQYF
CDR3 DNA: TGTGCCAGCAGTTTAGTTGCGGGGTCCGCCTACGAGCAGTACTTC

clone size: -
V gene: TRBV5-1
CDR3 length: 18
J gene: TRBJ2-1
D gene: TRBD1
CDR3 protein: CASSLVFGGQGSHNEQFF
CDR3 DNA: TGCGCCAGCAGCTTGGTTTTTGGAGGACAGGGGTCTCACAATGAGCAGTTCTTC

clone size: -
V gene: TRBV7-9
CDR3 length: 13
J gene: TRBJ1-1
D gene: -
CDR3 protein: CASTTAGPGKAFF
CDR3 DNA: TGTGCCAGCACCACCGCAGGGCCAGGAAAAGCTTTCTTT

clone size: few
V gene: TRBV14
CDR3 length: 15
J gene: TRBJ2-5
D gene: TRBD2
CDR3 protein: CASSHREGQVETQYF
CDR3 DNA: TGTGCCAGCAGCCACCGGGAGGGGCAAGTAGAGACCCAGTACTTC

clone size: few
V gene: TRBV4-2
CDR3 length: 16
J gene: TRBJ2-1
D gene: -
CDR3 protein: CASSQDPPSSYNEQFF
CDR3 DNA: TGTGCCAGCAGCCAAGATCCCCCGAGCTCCTACAATGAGCAGTTCTTC

clone size: -
V gene: TRBV5-1
CDR3 length: 16
J gene: TRBJ2-1
D gene: -
CDR3 protein: CASSLDGAERYNEQFF
CDR3 DNA: TGCGCCAGCAGCTTGGATGGGGCGGAACGGTACAATGAGCAGTTCTTC

clone size: few
V gene: TRBV6-5
CDR3 length: 13
J gene: TRBJ2-5
D gene: -
CDR3 protein: CASWAPTVKTQYF
CDR3 DNA: TGTGCCAGCTGGGCTCCGACAGTCAAGACCCAGTACTTC

clone size: many
V gene: TRBV14
CDR3 length: 12
J gene: TRBJ2-7
D gene: -
CDR3 protein: CASSQLQGEQYF
CDR3 DNA: TGTGCCAGCAGCCAGCTACAGGGCGAGCAGTACTTC

clone size: few
V gene: TRBV27
CDR3 length: 14
J gene: TRBJ2-1
D gene: TRBD2
CDR3 protein: CASTGIGGYNEQFF
CDR3 DNA: TGTGCCAGCACCGGAATCGGGGGGTACAATGAGCAGTTCTTC

clone size: -
V gene: TRBV5-1
CDR3 length: 14
J gene: TRBJ2-7
D gene: -
CDR3 protein: CASSLASPPSEQYF
CDR3 DNA: TGCGCCAGCAGCTTGGCGTCCCCGCCATCCGAGCAGTACTTC

clone size: -
V gene: TRBV30
CDR3 length: 12
J gene: TRBJ2-3
D gene: -
CDR3 protein: CAWSPGRDTQYF
CDR3 DNA: TGTGCCTGGAGTCCCGGGAGAGATACGCAGTATTTT

clone size: few
V gene: TRBV19
CDR3 length: 19
J gene: TRBJ2-5
D gene: TRBD2
CDR3 protein: CASSTPTSGRRTKQETQYF
CDR3 DNA: TGTGCCAGTAGTACCCCGACTAGCGGGAGAAGAACCAAGCAAGAGACCCAGTACTTC

clone size: few
V gene: TRBV4-1
CDR3 length: 15
J gene: TRBJ2-1
D gene: -
CDR3 protein: CASSPEAGAGNEQFF
CDR3 DNA: TGCGCCAGCAGTCCCGAGGCGGGGGCCGGTAATGAGCAGTTCTTC

clone size: -
V gene: TRBV5-1
CDR3 length: 14
J gene: TRBJ2-2
D gene: TRBD1
CDR3 protein: CASSLVQGARELFF
CDR3 DNA: TGCGCCAGCAGCTTGGTCCAGGGGGCAAGGGAGCTGTTTTTT

clone size: few
V gene: TRBV2
CDR3 length: 15
J gene: TRBJ1-2
D gene: TRBD1
CDR3 protein: CASDRGGDFIYGYTF
CDR3 DNA: TGTGCCTCTGACAGGGGAGGGGATTTTATCTATGGCTACACCTTC